Below, 26 T cell receptor beta chains from the same sample are listed, as sequenced in a study of spatial heterogeneity in lung cancer. Whole-study results and caveats: Counts of expanded alpha and beta TCRs within tumors tracked the tumor nonsynonymous mutation count.

Time point specified: sample taken at primary tumor resection. TCRdb re-called the 5' RACE reads with MiXCR, one entry per CDR3 protein. Among around 20,000 distinct CDR3 sequences listed, approximately 8.3% were seen once. Antigens of these TCRs are unknown. Specimen: lung tumor tissue, collected at surgery. The receptor set was obtained from a male donor with early-stage non-small cell lung cancer.

V and J are TRBV5-4 and TRBJ2-5, with TRBD2 identical over 7 bases. The junction had 6 bases not matched to a gene; V was cut back by 0 bases and J by 1 base. Per germline, CDR1 SGHNT and CDR2 YYREEE (reference sequence). CDR3 length: 16 residues. The CDR3 protein is CASSLGGAGSQETQYF. The CDR3 bases are TGTGCCAGCAGCTTGGGGGGAGCGGGGAGCCAAGAGACCCAGTACTTC.

This clonotype was detected many times. The V call is TRBV2, the J call TRBJ2-1, with 11 bases that match TRBD2. CDR1 SNHLY and CDR2 FYNNEI come from the germline V gene. The CDR3 is 15 amino acids. The ends lost 6 bases at V and 2 bases at J; junction bases unmatched: 3. In DNA, the CDR3 is TGTGCCAGCAGGATACTAGCGGGGGCCTACAATGAGCAGTTCTTC. Encoded protein: CASRILAGAYNEQFF. The full variable domain, with the rest looked up from reference TRBV2 and TRBJ2-1, is EPEVTQTPSHQVTQMGQEVILRCVPISNHLYFYWYRQILGQKVEFLVSFYNNEISEKSEIFDDQFSVERPDGSNFTLKIRSTKLEDSAMYFCASRILAGAYNEQFFGPGTRLTVL.

This chain links TRBV5-1 with TRBJ2-1, with unresolved D. The CDR3 consists of 14 residues. Looked up from germline, CDR1 is SGHRS and CDR2 is YFSETQ. The V end lost 7 bases, the J end lost 5 bases, and 16 bases lay between the germline ends. CDR3 amino acids: CASSPDLINNEQFF. The DNA of the CDR3 is TGCGCCAGCTCACCCGACTTGATTAACAATGAGCAGTTCTTC. The full variable domain, in which reference TRBV5-1 and TRBJ2-1 provide the parts outside the CDR3, is KAGVTQTPRYLIKTRGQQVTLSCSPISGHRSVSWYQQTPGQGLQFLFEYFSETQRNKGNFPGRFSGRQFSNSRSEMNVSTLELGDSALYLCASSPDLINNEQFFGPGTRLTVL.

This chain connects TRBV6-1 to TRBJ2-5; TRBD2 aligns across 7 bases. Germline CDR1 reads MNHNS; CDR2 reads SASEGT. The CDR3 spans 15 residues. The junction had 9 bases not matched to a gene; V was cut back by 6 bases and J by 2 bases. The CDR3 spells CASSPGGQYQETQYF. The CDR3 DNA is TGTGCCAGCAGCCCGGGGGGTCAGTATCAAGAGACCCAGTACTTC.

This clonotype came up a few times. J is TRBJ2-7 and V is TRBV6-6; no definite D call. The CDR3 consists of 15 residues. Per the germline V gene, CDR1 is MNHNY and CDR2 is SVGAGI (reference sequence). V lost 0 bases to trimming and J lost 0 bases, with 9 bases between them. The CDR3 sequence is CASSYSNPNSYEQYF. The CDR3 region has the DNA TGTGCCAGCAGTTACTCGAACCCCAACTCCTACGAGCAGTACTTC.

The chain carries TRBV23-1 and TRBJ2-3, with TRBD2 identical over 9 bases. TRBV23-1 is an ORF; its function is uncertain. The CDR3 is 16 amino acids. Losses at the gene ends were 11 bases for V and 1 base for J; bases not matched to a gene: 13. The CDR3 bases are TGCGCCCCCCGGGCGAGCGGGGGGCTTTGCACAGATACGCAGTATTTT. Translated: CAPRASGGLCTDTQYF.

This clonotype was counted between two and nine times. The J gene is TRBJ1-3, the V gene TRBV4-2; 7 bases match TRBD1. The ends lost 0 bases at V and 6 bases at J; junction bases unmatched: 5. The CDR3 length is 15 residues. CDR1 is LGHNA and CDR2 is YNFKEQ in the germline V gene. The CDR3 DNA reads TGTGCCAGCAGCCAAGATCGGAGGGGGCTAAACACCATATATTTT. Translation: CASSQDRRGLNTIYF.

The chain combines TRBV4-1 with TRBJ1-1, with 8 bases lining up with TRBD1. This CDR3 spans 17 amino acids. Germline V lookup: CDR1 MGHRA, CDR2 YSYEKL. V shed 0 bases, J shed 3 bases, and the junction held 9 bases outside the gene matches. DNA of the CDR3: TGCGCCAGCAGCCAAGATCCGGGCAGGGGGCTTTACACTGAAGCTTTCTTT. Translated: CASSQDPGRGLYTEAFF.

In this sample, this clonotype turned up many times. The chain recombines TRBV5-1 with TRBJ1-4, with D possibly matching TRBD1 (5 bases). V shed 1 base and J shed 2 bases, with 9 bases lying between them. Per germline, CDR1 SGHRS and CDR2 YFSETQ. The CDR3 is 15 residues long. The CDR3 DNA follows: TGCGCCAGCAGCTTGCAGGGTGGGACTAATGAAAAACTGTTTTTT. Protein product: CASSLQGGTNEKLFF.

Only a few counts were recorded for this clonotype. The chain links TRBV2 to TRBJ2-5; no firm D call. The CDR3 is 12 amino acids. The ends were cut back, 7 bases at V and 1 base at J, with 7 bases in the middle. Looked up from germline, CDR1 is SNHLY and CDR2 is FYNNEI. The CDR3 nucleotides read TGTGCCAGCAAGGCATCCCAAGAGACCCAGTACTTC. This sequence encodes CASKASQETQYF.

The CDR3 here is CASSRDGLAHEQFF. The CDR3 DNA sequence: TGTGCCAGCAGCCGGGATGGACTAGCGCATGAGCAGTTCTTC. This chain uses TRBV11-2 with TRBJ2-1; 9 nucleotides line up with TRBD2. The CDR3 has 14 amino acids. The germline V gene has CDR1 SGHAT and CDR2 FQNNGV. The V gene end was trimmed by 5 bases and the J gene end by 8 bases; junction bases not matched to a gene: 7.

This clonotype was seen at least ten times. The gene calls are TRBV7-2 and TRBJ1-5; TRBD1 matches at 8 bases. Losses at the gene ends were 1 base for V and 7 bases for J; bases not matched to a gene: 6. The germline V gene has CDR1 SGHTA and CDR2 FQGNSA. The CDR3 sequence is 15 residues long. This CDR3 reads CASSLDRGTKQPQHF. For the CDR3, the DNA is TGTGCCAGCAGCTTAGACAGGGGGACGAAGCAGCCCCAGCATTTT.

In this sample, this clonotype turned up a few times. It may be a read error: a sequence one base away is much more abundant. This sequence joins TRBV20-1 and TRBJ1-5; D is undetermined. The CDR3 consists of 14 residues. Germline CDR1 reads DFQATT; CDR2 reads SNEGSKA (reference sequence). CDR3 DNA sequence: TGCAGTGCTAGACCCATGTATAGGAATCAGCCCCAGAATTTT. Protein product: CSARPMYRNQPQNF.

CDR3 in amino acids: CSASSSYEQYF. CDR3 sequence (DNA): TGCAGTGCGAGTAGCTCCTACGAGCAGTACTTC. The chain joins TRBV20-1 to TRBJ2-7; D is unresolved. From germline, CDR1 is DFQATT and CDR2 SNEGSKA (reference sequence). V was clipped by 6 bases and J by 0 bases, with 6 bases between them. The length of the CDR3 is 11 residues.

This clonotype occurred many times. J is TRBJ2-2 and V is TRBV5-1; D gene unclear. V lost 0 bases, J lost 1 base, and 7 bases lay in between. Germline assignment: CDR1 SGHRS and CDR2 YFSETQ. The CDR3 extends over 15 amino acids. CDR3 residues: CASSLVRKNTGELFF. The DNA for the CDR3 is TGCGCCAGCAGCTTGGTACGGAAGAACACCGGGGAGCTGTTTTTT.

This clonotype was seen a handful of times. This chain links TRBV6-5 with TRBJ2-7; TRBD1 agrees at 10 bases. The germline V gene encodes CDR1 MNHEY and CDR2 SVGAGI. The CDR3 has 15 amino acids. Trimming at V came to 6 bases and at J to 4 bases, leaving 9 bases not matched to a gene. The DNA for the CDR3 is TGTGCCAGCAGCTGGACTCTGGGACAGGGGTACGAGCAGTACTTC. It is translated as CASSWTLGQGYEQYF.

V usage is TRBV28 and J usage is TRBJ2-5; D gene ambiguous. The length of the CDR3 is 12 residues. Trimming took 6 bases from V and 5 from J, leaving 10 bases between them. Germline values: CDR1 MDHEN, CDR2 SYDVKM. The CDR3 region is CASRQVSETQYF. CDR3 bases: TGTGCCAGCAGGCAGGTGTCGGAGACCCAGTACTTC.

The chain employs TRBV27 and TRBJ1-1; no clear D. Deletions cut 6 bases from V and 7 bases from J, with 12 bases between. Germline assignment: CDR1 MNHEY and CDR2 SMNVEV (reference sequence). This CDR3 has 12 amino acids. The CDR3 DNA reads TGTGCCAGCAGCACCATAGGCCGTGAAGCTTTCTTT. Translation gives CASSTIGREAFF.

This chain links TRBV6-5 with TRBJ2-2; D is uncertain. Trimming left V 4 bases short and J 4 bases short, with 7 bases between. Germline loops: CDR1 MNHEY, CDR2 SVGAGI. The CDR3 spans 13 residues. In nucleotides, the CDR3 is TGTGCCAGCAGTTCTAGTGCCACCGGGGAGCTGTTTTTT. Its protein is CASSSSATGELFF.

Many counts were recorded for this clonotype. The gene calls are TRBV2 and TRBJ2-4; D unresolved. V lost 5 bases to trimming and J lost 1 base, with 15 bases between them. Looked up from germline, CDR1 is SNHLY and CDR2 is FYNNEI. CDR3 length equals 16 residues. The CDR3 DNA sequence: TGTGCCAGCAGTAGCGACGGGTGGGTCGCCAAAAACATTCAGTACTTC. Translating gives CASSSDGWVAKNIQYF.

In its sample, this clonotype was seen a few times. The gene calls are TRBV29-1 and TRBJ1-1, with 9 bases identical to TRBD1. Trimming removed 6 bases from V and 4 bases from J; junction bases left unmatched: 6. Germline V gene lookup returns CDR1 SQVTM and CDR2 ANQGSEA. CDR3 size: 13 residues. The CDR3 DNA sequence: TGCAGCGTAAACAGGGGGCAAGGCACTGAAGCTTTCTTT. Translation gives CSVNRGQGTEAFF.

In its sample, this clonotype was seen a few times. V usage is TRBV9 and J usage is TRBJ2-1; tentatively, D is TRBD2 (6 bases). The CDR3 length is 18 residues. Germline V lookup: CDR1 SGDLS, CDR2 YYNGEE. V was cut by 7 bases and J by 9 bases, with 32 bases left in between. The CDR3 loop is CASSGLTLGIRLAAEQFF. For the CDR3, the DNA is TGTGCCAGCTCGGGACTTACCCTGGGCATTAGGTTGGCAGCTGAGCAGTTCTTC. Using reference TRBV9 and TRBJ2-1 for the parts outside the CDR3, the full variable domain is DSGVTQTPKHLITATGQRVTLRCSPRSGDLSVYWYQQSLDQGLQFLIQYYNGEERAKGNILERFSAQQFPDLHSELNLSSLELGDSALYFCASSGLTLGIRLAAEQFFGPGTRLTVL.

The chain couples TRBV27 to TRBJ2-7; no firm D call. Trimming took 6 bases from V and 9 from J, leaving 18 bases between them. CDR3 length: 13 amino acids. Per germline, CDR1 MNHEY and CDR2 SMNVEV (reference sequence). The CDR3 DNA is TGTGCCAGCAGCCCGAAGCCGACGGACGTGCAGTACTTC. It specifies CASSPKPTDVQYF.

This clonotype showed up many times. V is TRBV4-1 and J is TRBJ2-5; D call uncertain. This CDR3 has 14 residues. The V and J ends lost 4 bases and 2 bases respectively, with 11 bases between them. Per germline, CDR1 MGHRA and CDR2 YSYEKL. The CDR3 DNA follows: TGCGCCAGCAGCCCTTTCTTGGGGCAAGAGACCCAGTACTTC. Its translation is CASSPFLGQETQYF.

This rearrangement joins TRBV20-1 to TRBJ2-1; 7 positions match TRBD2. Germline CDR1 reads DFQATT; CDR2 reads SNEGSKA (reference sequence). The V and J ends lost 6 bases and 2 bases, in that order; junction bases with no gene match: 7. The CDR3 length is 14 residues. The CDR3 protein is CSANIAGAYNEQFF. The DNA for the CDR3 is TGCAGTGCGAATATAGCGGGTGCCTACAATGAGCAGTTCTTC.

The chain combines TRBV4-2 with TRBJ2-1; 8 bases are shared with TRBD2. The CDR3 is made up of 17 amino acids. Unmatched junction bases numbered 8, after V lost 1 base and J lost 3 bases. CDR1 LGHNA and CDR2 YNFKEQ come from the germline V gene. The CDR3 here is CASSQVGLRGDYNEQFF. The CDR3 nucleotides read TGTGCCAGCAGCCAAGTGGGGTTGCGGGGGGACTACAATGAGCAGTTCTTC.